The 16 T cell receptor beta chains below were found in one sample sequenced in a study of blood T cell repertoires in COVID-19. The method was immunoSEQ multiplex PCR; TCRdb's version includes in-frame clones alone and lacks a portion of them. Found here are approximately 150,000 clones, 81% of them singletons; the top ten hold over 8%. Input material: peripheral blood. These receptors came from a human donor in a cohort sampled during active COVID-19.

This chain joins TRBV21-1 and TRBJ2-5; the DNA was not used to check the table's D call, TRBD2. TRBV21-1 is a documented pseudogene. The CDR3 totals 17 residues. The CDR3 spells CASSKPPASGSTETQYF. For the CDR3, the DNA is TGTGCCAGCAGCAAACCACCGGCTAGCGGGAGTACCGAGACCCAGTACTTC.

In its sample, this clone was seen a few times. The chain couples TRBV28 to TRBJ2-7, with D possibly being TRBD2 (6 bases). Trimming took off 8 bases at V and 3 bases at J, with 8 bases between the two ends. There are 11 residues in the CDR3. Germline-derived CDR1 and CDR2 are MDHEN and SYDVKM. This CDR3 is CASRGNYEQYF. The CDR3 DNA reads TGTGCCAGCCGGGGGAACTACGAGCAGTACTTC.

The J gene is TRBJ2-7, the V gene TRBV28; 8 nucleotides line up with TRBD1. Germline V gene lookup returns CDR1 MDHEN and CDR2 SYDVKM. The trim removed 5 bases at V and 4 bases at J, leaving 10 bases unmatched. The CDR3 length is 15 residues. In nucleotides, the CDR3 is TGTGCCAGCAGTGTCTCAGGGGGCGCGGGGTACGAGCAGTACTTC. Its protein product is CASSVSGGAGYEQYF.

V gene TRBV20-1 combines with J gene TRBJ2-7; 7 bases fit TRBD1. The length of the CDR3 is 14 residues. The V segment lost 3 bases and the J segment 0 bases; nucleotides outside the gene matches: 5. Per germline, CDR1 DFQATT and CDR2 SNEGSKA (reference sequence). This CDR3 is CSASQQGLSYEQYF. Here the CDR3 DNA reads TGCAGTGCTAGTCAACAGGGGCTCTCCTACGAGCAGTACTTC.

V gene TRBV28 combines with J gene TRBJ1-6; D gene ambiguous. The CDR3 contains 13 residues. Per the germline V gene, CDR1 is MDHEN and CDR2 is SYDVKM. Deletions cut 3 bases from V and 16 bases from J, with 16 bases between. For the CDR3, the DNA is TGTGCCAGCAGTTTCAATGGCGCGAGGAAGCTCCACTTT. Its protein is CASSFNGARKLHF.

The CDR3 spells CASSTGGTGGNEQFF. The CDR3 coding sequence is TGTGCCAGTAGCACAGGGGGGACAGGGGGCAATGAGCAGTTCTTC. The chain couples TRBV19 to TRBJ2-1; 11 bases line up with TRBD1. The CDR3 consists of 15 residues. Germline values: CDR1 LNHDA, CDR2 SQIVND (reference sequence). V was clipped by 6 bases and J by 6 bases; unmatched bases: 7.

The chain combines TRBV7-8 with TRBJ1-2, with unresolved D. The CDR3 totals 13 residues. V was clipped by 2 bases and J by 4 bases, with 8 bases between them. CDR1 SGHVS and CDR2 FQNEAQ come from the germline V gene. CDR3 sequence (DNA): TGTGCCAGCAGCTTACGCAGGTTCTATGGCTACACCTTC. This encodes CASSLRRFYGYTF.

The chain employs TRBV6-6 and TRBJ1-5; D not certain. Germline V gene data show CDR1 as MNHNY and CDR2 as SVGAGI (reference sequence). The CDR3 contains 16 residues. V shed 2 bases and J shed 5 bases, with 16 bases lying between them. Here the CDR3 reads CASSYLSRGWDQPQHF. CDR3 nucleotides: TGTGCCAGCAGTTACCTTAGCCGGGGTTGGGATCAGCCCCAGCATTTT.

This sequence joins TRBV2 and TRBJ2-7, with D unclear. Trimming pared 4 bases from V and 6 bases from J, leaving 7 bases between. From germline, CDR1 is SNHLY and CDR2 FYNNEI. The CDR3 totals 11 residues. CDR3: CASSAVREQYF. In nucleotides, the CDR3 is TGTGCCAGCAGTGCAGTCCGCGAGCAGTACTTC.

The table lists this clone with a few counts. The CDR3 region has the DNA TGTGCCAGCGTAACCGGGACTACCTACGAGCAGTACTTC. Its translation is CASVTGTTYEQYF. The chain couples TRBV2 to TRBJ2-7; 7 bases align to TRBD2. V lost 8 bases to trimming and J lost 2 bases; unmatched junction nucleotides: 6. Germline V gives CDR1 SNHLY, CDR2 FYNNEI. The CDR3 length is 13 residues.

The V and J genes are TRBV28 and TRBJ2-3, with 7 bases matching TRBD1. Germline CDR1 is MDHEN and CDR2 is SYDVKM. V lost 5 bases to trimming and J lost 0 bases; unmatched junction nucleotides: 5. CDR3 size: 15 residues. The CDR3 sequence is CASSRGQASTDTQYF. The CDR3 coding sequence is TGTGCCAGCAGTAGAGGACAGGCGAGCACAGATACGCAGTATTTT.

The chain employs TRBV6-1 and TRBJ2-2; tentative D call: TRBD1 (6 bases). Looked up from germline, CDR1 is MNHNS and CDR2 is SASEGT. The CDR3 runs 16 residues. The ends were cut back, 4 bases at V and 0 bases at J, with 12 bases in the middle. The CDR3 nucleotides are TGTGCCAGCAGTGCTCGGGACACCTCGAACACCGGGGAGCTGTTTTTT. This encodes CASSARDTSNTGELFF.

The V call is TRBV4-3, the J call TRBJ2-1; no firm D call. V dropped 0 bases and J dropped 0 bases, with 12 bases sitting between them. The germline CDR1 and CDR2 sequences are LGHNA and YSLEER. There are 17 residues in the CDR3. CDR3 amino acids: CASSQDLGAFSYNEQFF. CDR3 bases: TGCGCCAGCAGCCAAGACTTAGGAGCTTTCTCCTACAATGAGCAGTTCTTC.

The rearrangement joins TRBV27 to TRBJ1-5, with 9 bases fitting TRBD1. CDR3 length equals 14 residues. V lost 4 bases, J lost 6 bases, and 4 bases stayed unmatched. Germline CDR1 reads MNHEY; CDR2 reads SMNVEV (reference sequence). The DNA of the CDR3 is TGTGCCAGCAGTTGGGGACAGGGAGGTCAGCCCCAGCATTTT. Its protein is CASSWGQGGQPQHF.

This clone was seen only a few times. CDR3 sequence: CASSISGPGLPYFF. The CDR3 region has the DNA TGTGCCAGTAGTATTAGTGGCCCGGGACTCCCGTATTTCTTC. The V and J genes are TRBV19 and TRBJ2-1; D is possibly TRBD2 (6 bases). The CDR3 is 14 amino acids. V lost 3 bases and J lost 16, with 22 bases in between. Germline V CDR1 and CDR2: LNHDA, SQIVND (reference sequence).

On this clone: Its ends do not fully match the called genes, so a read error is possible. This sequence joins TRBV27 and TRBJ2-7, with 9 bases aligning to TRBD2. Germline-derived CDR1 and CDR2 are MNHEY and SMNVEV (reference sequence). The CDR3 sequence is 13 residues long. As DNA, the CDR3 is TGTGCCAGCAGTTTGGTTTTAGGCGGGAGGGCTTTCTTC. It is translated as CASSLVLGGRAFF.